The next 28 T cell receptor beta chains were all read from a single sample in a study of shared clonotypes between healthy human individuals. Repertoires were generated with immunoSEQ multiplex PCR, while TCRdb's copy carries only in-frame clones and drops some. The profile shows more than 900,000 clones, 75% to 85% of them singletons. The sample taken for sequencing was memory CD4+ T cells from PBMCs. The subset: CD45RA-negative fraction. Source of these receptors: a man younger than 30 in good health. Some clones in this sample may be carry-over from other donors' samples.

CDR3 region: CASIGTVSYEQYF. The CDR3 coding sequence is TGTGCCAGCATCGGGACAGTGTCCTACGAGCAGTACTTC. The gene calls are TRBV28 and TRBJ2-7; 7 bases map to TRBD1. V was clipped by 7 bases and J by 1 base; unmatched bases: 4. The CDR3 sequence is 13 residues long. Germline-derived CDR1 and CDR2 are MDHEN and SYDVKM.

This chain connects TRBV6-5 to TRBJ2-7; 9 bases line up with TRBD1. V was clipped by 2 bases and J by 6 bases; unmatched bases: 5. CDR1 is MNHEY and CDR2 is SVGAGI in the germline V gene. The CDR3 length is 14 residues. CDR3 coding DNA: TGTGCCAGCAGTTACCTGGGACAGGGTACCGAGCAGTACTTC. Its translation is CASSYLGQGTEQYF.

The chain's CDR3 is CASSPRQGAEGYTF. DNA of the CDR3: TGTGCCAGCAGCCCCCGACAGGGGGCAGAAGGCTACACCTTC. The V and J genes are TRBV5-5 and TRBJ1-2; 10 nucleotides match TRBD1. Germline V gives CDR1 SGHKS, CDR2 YYEKEE (reference sequence). The CDR3 is made up of 14 amino acids. The V segment lost 4 bases and the J segment 8 bases; nucleotides outside the gene matches: 8.

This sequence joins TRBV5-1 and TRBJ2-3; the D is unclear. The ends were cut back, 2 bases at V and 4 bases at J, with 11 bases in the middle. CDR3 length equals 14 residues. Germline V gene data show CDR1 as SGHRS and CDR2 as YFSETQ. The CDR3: CASSLGVSPDTQYF. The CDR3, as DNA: TGCGCCAGCAGCTTAGGAGTCTCCCCAGATACGCAGTATTTT.

DNA for the CDR3: TGCGCCAGCAGCTTCTACCCCCCCAGCCTGGGAAACACCATATATTTT. Its protein is CASSFYPPSLGNTIYF. The genes are TRBV5-1 and TRBJ1-3; D is unclear. This CDR3 is 16 amino acids long. In germline, CDR1 is SGHRS, CDR2 YFSETQ. The ends were cut back, 2 bases at V and 4 bases at J, with 16 bases in the middle. Supplemented by reference TRBV5-1 and TRBJ1-3, the full variable domain reads KAGVTQTPRYLIKTRGQQVTLSCSPISGHRSVSWYQQTPGQGLQFLFEYFSETQRNKGNFPGRFSGRQFSNSRSEMNVSTLELGDSALYLCASSFYPPSLGNTIYFGEGSWLTVV.

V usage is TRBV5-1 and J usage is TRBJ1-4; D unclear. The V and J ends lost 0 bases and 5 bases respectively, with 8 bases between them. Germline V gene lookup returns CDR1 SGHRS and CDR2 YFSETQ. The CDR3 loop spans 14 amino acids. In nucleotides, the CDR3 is TGCGCCAGCAGCTTGGTAGCCTCGAATGAAAAACTGTTTTTT. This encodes CASSLVASNEKLFF.

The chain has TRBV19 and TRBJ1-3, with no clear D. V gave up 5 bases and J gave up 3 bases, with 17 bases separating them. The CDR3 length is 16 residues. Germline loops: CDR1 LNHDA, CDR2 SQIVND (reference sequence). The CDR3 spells CASSVRMPPGGNTIYF. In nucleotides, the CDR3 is TGTGCCAGTAGTGTTCGGATGCCTCCGGGTGGAAACACCATATATTTT.

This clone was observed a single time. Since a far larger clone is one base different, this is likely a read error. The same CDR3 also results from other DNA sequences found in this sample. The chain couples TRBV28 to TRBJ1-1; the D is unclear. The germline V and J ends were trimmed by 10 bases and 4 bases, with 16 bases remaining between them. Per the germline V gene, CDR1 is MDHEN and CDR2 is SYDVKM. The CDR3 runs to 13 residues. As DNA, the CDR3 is TGTGCCATCCGTTCGCAATATACCACTGAAGCTTTCTTT. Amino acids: CAIRSQYTTEAFF.

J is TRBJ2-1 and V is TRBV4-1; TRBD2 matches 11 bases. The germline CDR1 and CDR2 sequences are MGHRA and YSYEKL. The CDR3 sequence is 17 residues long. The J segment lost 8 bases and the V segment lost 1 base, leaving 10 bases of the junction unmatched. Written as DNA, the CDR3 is TGCGCCAGCAGCCAAGCCGAAGGACTAGCGGGTGCGTATGAGCAGTTCTTC. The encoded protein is CASSQAEGLAGAYEQFF.

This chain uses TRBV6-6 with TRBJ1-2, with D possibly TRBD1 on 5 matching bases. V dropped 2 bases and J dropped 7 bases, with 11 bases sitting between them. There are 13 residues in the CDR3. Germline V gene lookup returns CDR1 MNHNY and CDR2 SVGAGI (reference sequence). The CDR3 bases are TGTGCCAGCAGTTACACCAGGGATGGTGGCTACACCTTC. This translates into CASSYTRDGGYTF.

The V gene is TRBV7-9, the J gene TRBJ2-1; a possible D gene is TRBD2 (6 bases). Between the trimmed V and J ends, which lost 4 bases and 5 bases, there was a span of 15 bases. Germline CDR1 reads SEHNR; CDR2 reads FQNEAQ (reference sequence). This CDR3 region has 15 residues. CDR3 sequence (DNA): TGTGCCAGCAGCTCTCGGGACTGGGACCACAATGAGCAGTTCTTC. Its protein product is CASSSRDWDHNEQFF. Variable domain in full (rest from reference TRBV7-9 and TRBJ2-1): DTGVSQNPRHKITKRGQNVTFRCDPISEHNRLYWYRQTLGQGPEFLTYFQNEAQLEKSRLLSDRFSAERPKGSFSTLEIQRTEQGDSAMYLCASSSRDWDHNEQFFGPGTRLTVL.

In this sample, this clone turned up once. This chain's CDR3 is CASSFSVRRFVFGTQYF. The DNA of the CDR3 is TGTGCCAGCAGTTTTAGCGTCCGAAGATTCGTTTTCGGGACCCAGTACTTC. The chain joins TRBV28 to TRBJ2-5; the D gene is possibly TRBD2 (5 bases). The CDR3 is made up of 17 amino acids. Germline CDR1 and CDR2: MDHEN and SYDVKM. The V end lost 3 bases, the J end lost 7 bases, and 24 bases lay between the germline ends.

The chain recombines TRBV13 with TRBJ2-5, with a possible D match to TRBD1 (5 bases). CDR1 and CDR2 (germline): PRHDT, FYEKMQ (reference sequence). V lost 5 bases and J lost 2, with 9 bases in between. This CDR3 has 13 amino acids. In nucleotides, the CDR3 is TGTGCCAGCAGCACACAGGAACAAGAGACCCAGTACTTC. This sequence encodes CASSTQEQETQYF.

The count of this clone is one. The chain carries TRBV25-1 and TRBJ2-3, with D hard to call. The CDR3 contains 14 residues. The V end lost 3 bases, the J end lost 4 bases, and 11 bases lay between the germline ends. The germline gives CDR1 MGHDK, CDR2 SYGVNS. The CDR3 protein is CASSDPRKADTQYF. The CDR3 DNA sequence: TGTGCCAGCAGTGATCCCCGGAAGGCAGATACGCAGTATTTT.

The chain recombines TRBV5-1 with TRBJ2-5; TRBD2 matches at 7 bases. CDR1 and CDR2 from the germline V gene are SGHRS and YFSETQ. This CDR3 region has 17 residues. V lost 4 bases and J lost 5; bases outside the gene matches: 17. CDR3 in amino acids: CASSPTGGSGFPETQYF. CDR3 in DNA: TGCGCCAGCAGCCCCACTGGTGGTAGCGGGTTCCCTGAGACCCAGTACTTC. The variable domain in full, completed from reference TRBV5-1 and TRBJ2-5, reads KAGVTQTPRYLIKTRGQQVTLSCSPISGHRSVSWYQQTPGQGLQFLFEYFSETQRNKGNFPGRFSGRQFSNSRSEMNVSTLELGDSALYLCASSPTGGSGFPETQYFGPGTRLLVL.

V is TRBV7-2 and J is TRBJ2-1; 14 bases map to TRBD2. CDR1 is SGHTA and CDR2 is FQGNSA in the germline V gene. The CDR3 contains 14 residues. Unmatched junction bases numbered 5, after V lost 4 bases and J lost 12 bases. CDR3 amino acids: CASSSGTSGSGQFF. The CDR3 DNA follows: TGTGCCAGCAGCTCCGGGACTAGCGGGAGTGGGCAGTTCTTC.

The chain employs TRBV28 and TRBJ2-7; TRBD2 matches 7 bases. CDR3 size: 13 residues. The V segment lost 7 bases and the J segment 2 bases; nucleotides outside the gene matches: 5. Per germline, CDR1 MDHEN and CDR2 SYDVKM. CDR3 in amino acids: CASKGGGPYEQYF. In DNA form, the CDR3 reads TGTGCCAGCAAGGGCGGGGGACCCTACGAGCAGTACTTC.

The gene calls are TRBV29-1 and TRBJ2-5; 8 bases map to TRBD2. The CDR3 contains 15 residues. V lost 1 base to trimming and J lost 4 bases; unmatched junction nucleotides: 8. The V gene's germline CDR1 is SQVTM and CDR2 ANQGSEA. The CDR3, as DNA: TGCAGCGTTGAAGCCTTGGCGGCGGGAGGAGAGACCCAGTACTTC. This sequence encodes CSVEALAAGGETQYF. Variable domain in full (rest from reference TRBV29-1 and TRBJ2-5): SAVISQKPSRDICQRGTSLTIQCQVDSQVTMMFWYRQQPGQSLTLIATANQGSEATYESGFVIDKFPISRPNLTFSTLTVSNMSPEDSSIYLCSVEALAAGGETQYFGPGTRLLVL.

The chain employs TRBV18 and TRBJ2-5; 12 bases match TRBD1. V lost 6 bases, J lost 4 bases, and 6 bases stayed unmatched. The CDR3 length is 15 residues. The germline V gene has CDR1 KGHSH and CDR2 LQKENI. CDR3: CASSPGQGAPETQYF. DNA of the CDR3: TGTGCCAGCTCTCCGGGACAGGGGGCCCCAGAGACCCAGTACTTC.

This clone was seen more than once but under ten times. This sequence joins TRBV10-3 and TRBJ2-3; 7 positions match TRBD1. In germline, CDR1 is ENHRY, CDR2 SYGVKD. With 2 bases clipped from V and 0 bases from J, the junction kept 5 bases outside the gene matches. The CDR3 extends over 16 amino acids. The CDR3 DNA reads TGTGCCATCAGTGAGATCCGGACAGGTAGCACAGATACGCAGTATTTT. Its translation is CAISEIRTGSTDTQYF.

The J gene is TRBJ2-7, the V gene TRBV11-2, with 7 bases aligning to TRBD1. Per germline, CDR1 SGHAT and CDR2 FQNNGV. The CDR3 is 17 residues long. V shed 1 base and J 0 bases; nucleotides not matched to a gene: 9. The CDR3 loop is CASSLGRGGHLSYEQYF. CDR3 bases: TGTGCCAGCAGCTTAGGCCGAGGGGGCCACCTCTCCTACGAGCAGTACTTC.

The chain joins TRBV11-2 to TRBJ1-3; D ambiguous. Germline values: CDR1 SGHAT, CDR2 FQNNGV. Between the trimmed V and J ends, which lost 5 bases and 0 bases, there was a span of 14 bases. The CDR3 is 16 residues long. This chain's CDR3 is CASSPQRLVSGNTIYF. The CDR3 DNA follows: TGTGCCAGCAGCCCCCAACGATTAGTCTCTGGAAACACCATATATTTT.

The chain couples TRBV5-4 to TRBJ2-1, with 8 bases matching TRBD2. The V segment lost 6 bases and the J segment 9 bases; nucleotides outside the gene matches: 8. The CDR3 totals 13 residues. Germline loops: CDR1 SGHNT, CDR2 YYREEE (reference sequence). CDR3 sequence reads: CASTGGLQGEQFF. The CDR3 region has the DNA TGTGCCAGCACGGGAGGGCTTCAGGGTGAGCAGTTCTTC.

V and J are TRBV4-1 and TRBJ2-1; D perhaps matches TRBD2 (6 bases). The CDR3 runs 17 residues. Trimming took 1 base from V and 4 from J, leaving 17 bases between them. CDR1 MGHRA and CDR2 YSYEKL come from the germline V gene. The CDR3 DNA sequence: TGCGCCAGCAGCCAAGTTACAAGGGGACGGGAGTACAATGAGCAGTTCTTC. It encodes CASSQVTRGREYNEQFF.

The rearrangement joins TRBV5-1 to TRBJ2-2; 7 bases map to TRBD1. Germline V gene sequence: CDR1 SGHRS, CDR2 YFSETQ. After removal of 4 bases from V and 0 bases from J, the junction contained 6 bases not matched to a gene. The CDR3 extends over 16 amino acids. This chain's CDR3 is CASSPRTGSNTGELFF. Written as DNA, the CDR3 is TGCGCCAGCAGCCCAAGGACAGGCTCGAACACCGGGGAGCTGTTTTTT.

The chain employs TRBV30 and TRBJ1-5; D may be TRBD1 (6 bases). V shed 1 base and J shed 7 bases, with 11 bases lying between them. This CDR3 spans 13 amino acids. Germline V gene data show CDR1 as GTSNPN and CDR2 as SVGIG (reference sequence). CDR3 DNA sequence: TGTGCCTGGAGTGGAAAACAGGGACAGCCCCAGCATTTT. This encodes CAWSGKQGQPQHF.

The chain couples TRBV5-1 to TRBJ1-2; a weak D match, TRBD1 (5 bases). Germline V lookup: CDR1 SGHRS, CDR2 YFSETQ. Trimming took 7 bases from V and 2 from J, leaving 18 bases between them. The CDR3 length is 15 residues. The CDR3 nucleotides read TGCGCCAGCTCCCAAGCCGGGGGGGTCAACTATGGCTACACCTTC. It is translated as CASSQAGGVNYGYTF. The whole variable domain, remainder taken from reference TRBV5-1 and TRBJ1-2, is KAGVTQTPRYLIKTRGQQVTLSCSPISGHRSVSWYQQTPGQGLQFLFEYFSETQRNKGNFPGRFSGRQFSNSRSEMNVSTLELGDSALYLCASSQAGGVNYGYTFGSGTRLTVV.

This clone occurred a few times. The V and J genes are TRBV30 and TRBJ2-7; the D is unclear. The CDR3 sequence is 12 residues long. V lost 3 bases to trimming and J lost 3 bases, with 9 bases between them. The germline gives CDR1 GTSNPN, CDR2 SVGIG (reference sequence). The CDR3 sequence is CAWRDASYEQYF. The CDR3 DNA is TGTGCCTGGAGGGACGCCAGCTACGAGCAGTACTTC. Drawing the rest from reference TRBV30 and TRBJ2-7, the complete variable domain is SQTIHQWPATLVQPVGSPLSLECTVEGTSNPNLYWYRQAAGRGLQLLFYSVGIGQISSEVPQNLSASRPQDRQFILSSKKLLLSDSGFYLCAWRDASYEQYFGPGTRLTVT.